Reported below is one T cell receptor (beta chain). Clones were read by immunoSEQ multiplex PCR, and TCRdb kept only the in-frame ones, dropping some. The repertoire consists of over 30,000 clones, with approximately 90% occurring once and the leading ten covering about 1.6%. Germline lookup yields CDR1 SGHNT and CDR2 YYREEE (reference sequence). V was pared by 1 base and J by 3 bases, with 16 bases between. CDR3 length: 16 residues. These data originate in a study of control samples from healthy donors and cancer patients. V usage is TRBV5-4 and J usage is TRBJ1-2; D uncertain. This TCR was recovered from a woman aged 40 to 49 with lung cancer. The sequencing input was PBMCs. The CDR3 nucleotides are TGTGCCAGCAGCTTGCTCTCGGGGATATTATACTATGGCTACACCTTC. Translated, it gives CASSLLSGILYYGYTF.